The 13 T cell receptor beta chains below come from one sample, sequenced in a study of regulatory T cells in long-lasting Graves disease. Time point specified: newly diagnosed GD, antithyroid drugs for less than 3 months. Researchers made the TCR library from RNA that was extracted from PBMCs. Both iRepertoire HTBI primers and Arm-PCR of CDR3 regions were used to build the TCR beta libraries. TCRdb re-called the multiplex PCR reads with MiXCR, one entry per CDR3 protein. The profile shows about 560,000 distinct CDR3 sequences, about 16% of them singletons. The data also belong to a second study, concerning T cells in Graves' hyperthyroidism and ophthalmopathy.

This material consisted of peripheral blood mononuclear cells (PBMCs), taken at new diagnosis, from a patient treated with antithyroid drugs. These receptors were obtained from a man between 18 and 35 years old with Graves disease.

This clonotype has a handful of counts. The V gene is TRBV6-1, the J gene TRBJ2-7; D perhaps matches TRBD1 (6 bases). Trimming shortened V by 6 bases and J by 4 bases, and 34 bases separated the two germline ends. Germline V CDR1 and CDR2: MNHNS, SASEGT. The CDR3 contains 20 residues. The CDR3 loop is CASSLKPSSGASSYPYEQYF. The CDR3 DNA is TGTGCCAGCAGCCTAAAACCTTCTTCAGGGGCGTCTTCCTATCCGTACGAGCAGTACTTC.

Details on this clonotype: A much larger clone lies one base from this, so it may be a read error. This chain connects TRBV11-2 to TRBJ2-5, with a possible D match to TRBD2 (5 bases). This CDR3 contains 16 residues. Looked up from germline, CDR1 is SGHAT and CDR2 is FQNNGV. For the CDR3, the DNA is TGTGCCAGCAGCCCGCACACGGGGTTGGCCCAAGAGGCCCAGTACTTC. Its translation: CASSPHTGLAQEAQYF. Full variable domain (rest looked up from reference TRBV11-2 and TRBJ2-5): EAGVAQSPRYKIIEKRQSVAFWCNPISGHATLYWYQQILGQGPKLLIQFQNNGVVDDSQLPKDRFSAERLKGVDSTLKIQPAKLEDSAVYLCASSPHTGLAQEAQYFGPGTRLLVL.

On this clonotype itself: Being one base from a much bigger clone, this may be a read error. The chain has TRBV3-1 and TRBJ2-7, with D tentatively TRBD2 (6 bases). The V gene's germline CDR1 is LGHDT and CDR2 YNNKEL (reference sequence). This CDR3 spans 16 amino acids. The CDR3 DNA is TGTGCCAGCATCCAAGAAAGGGGAGGACCTGACTACGAGCAGTACTTC. Protein product: CASIQERGGPDYEQYF.

The V and J genes are TRBV14 and TRBJ2-3, with 12 bases identical to TRBD2. V dropped 2 bases and J dropped 5; count of bases not matched to a gene: 8. This CDR3 is 17 amino acids long. Germline CDR1 SGHDN, CDR2 FVKESK. The CDR3 sequence is CASSQPRLAGVKDTQYF. Here the CDR3 DNA reads TGTGCCAGCAGCCAACCACGACTAGCGGGAGTTAAAGATACGCAGTATTTT.

This clonotype was detected many times. The V gene is TRBV7-8, the J gene TRBJ2-3, with TRBD2 as a possible D gene (5 bases). Trimming took off 5 bases at V and 0 bases at J, with 18 bases between the two ends. Germline V CDR1 and CDR2: SGHVS, FQNEAQ. This CDR3 region has 17 residues. The CDR3 protein is CASSLGLGVASTDTQYF. CDR3 DNA sequence: TGTGCCAGCAGCCTAGGCCTCGGGGTCGCTAGCACAGATACGCAGTATTTT.

This clonotype occurred many times. The rearrangement joins TRBV5-1 to TRBJ2-5; 9 positions agree with TRBD2. Germline lookup yields CDR1 SGHRS and CDR2 YFSETQ. This CDR3 spans 16 amino acids. V lost 4 bases, J lost 3 bases, and 10 bases stayed unmatched. CDR3 DNA: TGCGCCAGCAGCCCGGAACGAGGCGGGAGGGAAGAGACCCAGTACTTC. This codes for CASSPERGGREETQYF.

This clonotype was picked up many times. The chain carries TRBV7-2 and TRBJ2-1, with 10 bases that match TRBD2. Germline V CDR1 and CDR2: SGHTA, FQGNSA. After removal of 5 bases from V and 8 bases from J, the junction contained 9 bases not matched to a gene. The length of the CDR3 is 15 residues. CDR3 residues: CASSASGSISDEQFF. The CDR3 bases are TGTGCCAGCAGCGCTAGCGGGAGTATTTCCGATGAGCAGTTCTTC. The whole variable domain, remainder taken from reference TRBV7-2 and TRBJ2-1, is GAGVSQSPSNKVTEKGKDVELRCDPISGHTALYWYRQSLGQGLEFLIYFQGNSAPDKSGLPSDRFSAERTGGSVSTLTIQRTQQEDSAVYLCASSASGSISDEQFFGPGTRLTVL.

In its sample, this clonotype was seen a few times. V gene TRBV25-1 combines with J gene TRBJ1-1, with 8 nucleotides matching TRBD1. The CDR3 spans 17 residues. V gave up 2 bases and J gave up 3 bases; unmatched junction bases: 11. Germline V gene data show CDR1 as MGHDK and CDR2 as SYGVNS. CDR3 nucleotides: TGTGCCAGCAGTGAAAACCCCTTCAGGGGGCCCTACACTGAAGCTTTCTTT. This gives the protein CASSENPFRGPYTEAFF.

The chain joins TRBV5-5 to TRBJ2-2; 11 bases line up with TRBD1. The J segment lost 4 bases and the V segment lost 1 base, leaving 6 bases of the junction unmatched. This CDR3 spans 17 amino acids. Germline CDR1 is SGHKS and CDR2 is YYEKEE (reference sequence). The CDR3 nucleotides read TGTGCCAGCAGCTTGTCCGCCGGGACAGGGGGCACCGGGGAGCTGTTTTTT. Amino acids: CASSLSAGTGGTGELFF. The full variable domain, in which reference TRBV5-5 and TRBJ2-2 provide the parts outside the CDR3, is DAGVTQSPTHLIKTRGQQVTLRCSPISGHKSVSWYQQVLGQGPQFIFQYYEKEERGRGNFPDRFSARQFPNYSSELNVNALLLGDSALYLCASSLSAGTGGTGELFFGEGSRLTVL.

Many counts were recorded for this clonotype. The V call is TRBV7-9, the J call TRBJ1-2; a possible D gene is TRBD1 (5 bases). The CDR3 covers 15 residues. Germline CDR1 and CDR2: SEHNR and FQNEAQ (reference sequence). The germline V and J ends were trimmed by 5 bases and 0 bases, with 13 bases remaining between them. CDR3: CASSPTGAPNYGYTF. CDR3 bases: TGTGCCAGCAGCCCTACAGGAGCCCCTAACTATGGCTACACCTTC.

This clonotype was recorded many times. CDR3 in DNA: TGCAGCGGCCGGACAGGGGAGACCTACGAGCAGTACTTC. Encoded protein: CSGRTGETYEQYF. The J gene is TRBJ2-7, the V gene TRBV29-1; 9 nucleotides match TRBD1. V lost 7 bases to trimming and J lost 2 bases; unmatched junction nucleotides: 6. The CDR3 spans 13 residues. Germline V gene sequence: CDR1 SQVTM, CDR2 ANQGSEA.

This clonotype was seen only a few times. The chain couples TRBV20-1 to TRBJ2-1; perhaps TRBD2 as D (5 bases). CDR1 is DFQATT and CDR2 is SNEGSKA in the germline V gene (reference sequence). V lost 3 bases and J lost 7, with 16 bases in between. This CDR3 comprises 14 residues. DNA for the CDR3: TGCAGTGCTAGCGTTATGAAGCGGACTAATGAGCAGTTCTTC. It encodes CSASVMKRTNEQFF.

This clonotype has at least ten counts. This chain links TRBV12-3 or TRBV12-4 with TRBJ1-4; 7 bases are shared with TRBD1. Losses at the gene ends were 5 bases for V and 5 bases for J; bases not matched to a gene: 5. The CDR3 is 14 residues long. The CDR3 here is CASSRGTANEKLFF. DNA of the CDR3: TGTGCCAGCAGTCGCGGGACAGCGAATGAAAAACTGTTTTTT.